The 18 T cell receptor beta chains presented below share a single source sample, sequenced in a study of molecular identifiers for immune sequencing clone quantification. MiXCR was run by TCRdb on the PCR reads, yielding one entry per CDR3 protein. The table includes 60,000 to 75,000 distinct CDR3 sequences, 19% detected once. Sequenced material: naive CD8+ T cells from blood, with Jurkat cell RNA spiked in. Subset reported: FACS-sorted CD8+CD4-CCR7+CD45RA+ naive T cells. The receptors derive from a human donor in good health. Some libraries in this study had Jurkat cell RNA spiked in.

This clonotype came up many times. The chain carries TRBV29-1 and TRBJ2-1, with D possibly TRBD1 on 5 matching bases. Germline V lookup: CDR1 SQVTM, CDR2 ANQGSEA. Trimming stripped 7 bases from V and 4 bases from J, with 14 bases between. The CDR3 runs 13 residues. The CDR3 DNA reads as TGCAGCGCCCATGGGGCAGATTACAATGAGCAGTTCTTC. It specifies CSAHGADYNEQFF.

The sample holds many counts of this clonotype. The chain has TRBV27 and TRBJ2-7; TRBD1 matches at 7 bases. Germline V gene sequence: CDR1 MNHEY, CDR2 SMNVEV (reference sequence). V shed 4 bases, J shed 3 bases, and the junction held 6 bases outside the gene matches. This CDR3 spans 14 amino acids. The CDR3 sequence: CASSSPGQIYEQYF. In DNA form, the CDR3 reads TGTGCCAGCAGTTCCCCGGGACAGATCTACGAGCAGTACTTC.

This clonotype was counted many times. V usage is TRBV3-1 and J usage is TRBJ2-3; no clear D gene. The V gene lost 1 base and the J gene lost 2 bases, with 16 bases spanning the gap. Germline V CDR1 and CDR2: LGHDT, YNNKEL (reference sequence). The CDR3 covers 17 residues. CDR3 in amino acids: CASSQGLFGLITDTQYF. The CDR3 coding sequence is TGTGCCAGCAGCCAAGGGTTGTTCGGGCTAATCACAGATACGCAGTATTTT.

J is TRBJ1-1 and V is TRBV7-2, with D possibly being TRBD1 (6 bases). CDR3 length: 15 residues. V lost 5 bases to trimming and J lost 5 bases, with 18 bases between them. CDR1 and CDR2 from the germline V gene are SGHTA and FQGNSA. The CDR3 region is CASSHGSGAGTEAFF. DNA of the CDR3: TGTGCCAGCAGCCATGGCTCGGGGGCAGGTACTGAAGCTTTCTTT. Supplemented by reference TRBV7-2 and TRBJ1-1, the full variable domain reads GAGVSQSPSNKVTEKGKDVELRCDPISGHTALYWYRQSLGQGLEFLIYFQGNSAPDKSGLPSDRFSAERTGGSVSTLTIQRTQQEDSAVYLCASSHGSGAGTEAFFGQGTRLTVV.

A remark on this clonotype: A much larger clone is a single base away; this may be a read error. The V and J genes are TRBV14 and TRBJ2-1, with a weak D call TRBD2 (6 bases). Germline V gene sequence: CDR1 SGHDN, CDR2 FVKESK. The V gene lost 1 base and the J gene lost 2 bases, with 12 bases spanning the gap. The CDR3 loop spans 16 amino acids. The CDR3: CASSQAGTPTYNEQFF. The CDR3 DNA is TGTGCCAGCAGCCAAGCCGGGACTCCGACCTACAATGAGCAGTTCTTC.

This clonotype was detected ten times or more. This chain links TRBV19 with TRBJ2-7; D tentatively fits TRBD1 or TRBD2 (5 bases each). V was clipped by 6 bases and J by 2 bases, with 20 bases between them. The CDR3 totals 16 residues. Germline CDR1 and CDR2: LNHDA and SQIVND (reference sequence). In DNA, the CDR3 is TGTGCCAGTAGAAGACTCGGGACCCCAGTCGCCTACGAGCAGTACTTC. Its translation: CASRRLGTPVAYEQYF. The entire variable domain, with the rest obtained from reference TRBV19 and TRBJ2-7, is as follows: DGGITQSPKYLFRKEGQNVTLSCEQNLNHDAMYWYRQDPGQGLRLIYYSQIVNDFQKGDIAEGYSVSREKKESFPLTVTSAQKNPTAFYLCASRRLGTPVAYEQYFGPGTRLTVT.

In its sample, this clonotype was seen many times. The rearrangement joins TRBV4-1 to TRBJ1-2, with 11 bases fitting TRBD1. V was clipped by 1 base and J by 6 bases; unmatched bases: 13. The germline V gene has CDR1 MGHRA and CDR2 YSYEKL. The CDR3 contains 18 residues. In DNA form, the CDR3 reads TGCGCCAGCAGCCAAGCCCCCGAAGCCGGGACAGGGGGTAATGGCTACACCTTC. It codes for CASSQAPEAGTGGNGYTF.

Worth noting for this clonotype: A clone one base away is much larger, so this may be a read error. The chain has TRBV19 and TRBJ2-7; 7 nucleotides agree with TRBD2. The CDR3 extends over 14 amino acids. From germline, CDR1 is LNHDA and CDR2 SQIVND (reference sequence). J lost 4 bases, V lost 1 base, and 4 bases had no gene match. The DNA of the CDR3 is TGTGCCAGTAGTATAGGGGGGGGAAGTTACGAGCAGTACTTC. Translating it yields CASSIGGGSYEQYF.

The sample holds many counts of this clonotype. The V and J genes are TRBV16 and TRBJ2-5; a weak D match, TRBD2 (5 bases). Germline V gives CDR1 KGHSY, CDR2 FQNENV. CDR3 length equals 17 residues. V lost 2 bases and J lost 5, with 21 bases in between. DNA of the CDR3: TGTGCCAGCAGCCAACAAATTCTCGAGGGCCAATCCGAGACCCAGTACTTC. Amino acids: CASSQQILEGQSETQYF.

This clonotype showed up many times. DNA for the CDR3: TGTGCCAGCAGTCCCATAGGGGGCCATGGCTCTGGGGCCAACGTCCTGACTTTC. It is translated as CASSPIGGHGSGANVLTF. The chain uses TRBV28 and TRBJ2-6; 7 nucleotides align to TRBD1. This CDR3 has 18 amino acids. CDR1 and CDR2 (germline): MDHEN, SYDVKM. J lost 0 bases, V lost 5 bases, and 10 bases had no gene match.

Notes on this clonotype: It may be a read error: a sequence one base away is much more abundant. The chain uses TRBV3-1 and TRBJ2-7; TRBD1 matches 9 bases. The CDR3 runs 14 residues. Germline loops: CDR1 LGHDT, CDR2 YNNKEL (reference sequence). As DNA, the CDR3 is TGTGCCAGCAGCCAGGACAGGGGACACTACGGGCAGTACTTC. It is translated as CASSQDRGHYGQYF.

This clonotype was observed many times. V usage is TRBV4-2 and J usage is TRBJ2-2, with D perhaps matching TRBD2 (7 bases). CDR1 and CDR2 (germline): LGHNA, YNFKEQ. V lost 1 base and J 7 bases, leaving 13 bases between the germline ends. CDR3 size: 15 residues. CDR3 sequence (DNA): TGTGCCAGCAGCCAAGTGGGGGGGGCGGACGGGGAGCTGTTTTTT. Translating it yields CASSQVGGADGELFF.

This clonotype was observed at least ten times. The chain links TRBV6-7 to TRBJ1-5; D is unresolved. TRBV6-7 is labeled an ORF, and its function is uncertain. V was trimmed by 9 bases and J by 8 bases, leaving 17 bases between them. This CDR3 region has 13 residues. CDR3 region: CARNLRGFEPQHF. In nucleotides, the CDR3 is TGTGCCAGGAACCTCCGCGGGTTTGAGCCCCAGCATTTT.

This clonotype was seen repeatedly, ten times or more. The rearrangement links TRBV6-6 to TRBJ2-7; D call uncertain. V gave up 4 bases and J gave up 0 bases, with 7 bases separating them. Per the germline V gene, CDR1 is MNHNY and CDR2 is SVGAGI (reference sequence). The CDR3 spans 13 residues. This CDR3 reads CASSSTNSYEQYF. DNA for the CDR3: TGTGCCAGCAGTTCCACCAACTCCTACGAGCAGTACTTC.

Ten or more counts support this clonotype. This chain joins TRBV7-8 and TRBJ2-7; 14 bases line up with TRBD2. With 0 bases clipped from V and 7 bases from J, the junction kept 5 bases outside the gene matches. This CDR3 spans 16 amino acids. Germline-derived CDR1 and CDR2 are SGHVS and FQNEAQ. The CDR3 reads CASSLAQTSGRGEQYF. The DNA for the CDR3 is TGTGCCAGCAGCTTAGCGCAGACTAGCGGGAGGGGTGAGCAGTACTTC.

In this sample, this clonotype turned up many times. The rearrangement uses TRBV5-1 and TRBJ2-3; tentatively, D is TRBD1 or TRBD2 (5 bases each). The CDR3 length is 16 residues. V lost 2 bases and J lost 2, with 15 bases in between. Germline CDR1 and CDR2: SGHRS and YFSETQ. The CDR3 bases are TGCGCCAGCAGCTTACTAGACCCAGGGTACACAGATACGCAGTATTTT. As protein: CASSLLDPGYTDTQYF. The whole variable domain, filled in from reference TRBV5-1 and TRBJ2-3, reads KAGVTQTPRYLIKTRGQQVTLSCSPISGHRSVSWYQQTPGQGLQFLFEYFSETQRNKGNFPGRFSGRQFSNSRSEMNVSTLELGDSALYLCASSLLDPGYTDTQYFGPGTRLTVL.

Many counts were recorded for this clonotype. The genes are TRBV12-3 or TRBV12-4 and TRBJ2-7; D possibly corresponds to TRBD2 (8 bases). The CDR3 covers 14 residues. The V and J ends lost 6 bases and 6 bases respectively, with 18 bases between them. Written as DNA, the CDR3 is TGTGCCAGCAGGCCTAGCGGGCCAGGGGGCGAGCAGTACTTC. The encoded protein is CASRPSGPGGEQYF.

Note on this clonotype: It may be a read error: a sequence one base away is much more abundant. The chain employs TRBV20-1 and TRBJ2-5; the D is unclear. Germline V gene sequence: CDR1 DFQATT, CDR2 SNEGSKA (reference sequence). This CDR3 region has 13 residues. Trimming removed 1 base at V and 7 bases at J, with 13 bases between. The CDR3 bases are TGCAGTGCTAGAGTAGTAGACGGAGCGACCCAGTACTTC. As protein: CSARVVDGATQYF.